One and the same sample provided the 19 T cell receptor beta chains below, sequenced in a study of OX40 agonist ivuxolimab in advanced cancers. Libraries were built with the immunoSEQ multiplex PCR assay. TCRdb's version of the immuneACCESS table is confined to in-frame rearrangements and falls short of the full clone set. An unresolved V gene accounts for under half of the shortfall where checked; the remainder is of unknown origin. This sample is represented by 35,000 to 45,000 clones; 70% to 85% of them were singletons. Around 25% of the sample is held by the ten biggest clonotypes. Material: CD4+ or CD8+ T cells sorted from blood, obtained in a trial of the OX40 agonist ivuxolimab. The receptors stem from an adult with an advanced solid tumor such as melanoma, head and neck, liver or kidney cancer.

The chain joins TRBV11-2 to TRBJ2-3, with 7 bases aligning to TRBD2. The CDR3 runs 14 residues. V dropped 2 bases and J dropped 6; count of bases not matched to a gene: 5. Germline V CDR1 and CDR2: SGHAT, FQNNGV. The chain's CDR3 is CASSLSGGGDTQYF. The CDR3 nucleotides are TGTGCCAGCAGCTTATCCGGGGGAGGGGATACGCAGTATTTT.

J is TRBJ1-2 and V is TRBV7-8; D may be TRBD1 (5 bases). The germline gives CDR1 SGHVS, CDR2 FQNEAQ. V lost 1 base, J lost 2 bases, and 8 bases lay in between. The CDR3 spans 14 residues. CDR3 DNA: TGTGCCAGCAGCTTAGGATGGGGCAACTATGGCTACACCTTC. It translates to CASSLGWGNYGYTF.

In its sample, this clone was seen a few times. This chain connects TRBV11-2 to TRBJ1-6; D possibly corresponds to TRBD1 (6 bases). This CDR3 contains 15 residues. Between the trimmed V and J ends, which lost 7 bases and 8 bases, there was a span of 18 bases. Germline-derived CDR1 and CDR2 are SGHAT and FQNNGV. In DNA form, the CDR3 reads TGTGCCAGCAAGTGGTCCGGGGGCGCGTATTCACCCCTCCACTTT. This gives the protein CASKWSGGAYSPLHF.

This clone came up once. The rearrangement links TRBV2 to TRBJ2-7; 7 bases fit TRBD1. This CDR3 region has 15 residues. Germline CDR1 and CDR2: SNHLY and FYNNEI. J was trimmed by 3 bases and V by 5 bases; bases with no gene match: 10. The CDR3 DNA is TGTGCCAGCAGTCGGACCGGGACAGACTTCTACGAGCAGTACGTC. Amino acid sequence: CASSRTGTDFYEQYV.

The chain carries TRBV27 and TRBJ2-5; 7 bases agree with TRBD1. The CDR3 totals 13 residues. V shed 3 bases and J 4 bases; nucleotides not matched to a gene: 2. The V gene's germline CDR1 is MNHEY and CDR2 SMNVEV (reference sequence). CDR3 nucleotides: TGTGCCAGCAGTTTGAACAGGGGAGAGACCCAGTACTTC. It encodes CASSLNRGETQYF.

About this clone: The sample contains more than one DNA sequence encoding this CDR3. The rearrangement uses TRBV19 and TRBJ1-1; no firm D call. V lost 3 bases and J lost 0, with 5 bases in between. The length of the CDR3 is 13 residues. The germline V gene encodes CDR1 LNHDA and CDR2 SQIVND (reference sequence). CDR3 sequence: CASSIVLNTEAFF. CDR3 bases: TGTGCCAGTAGTATCGTTTTGAACACTGAAGCTTTCTTT.

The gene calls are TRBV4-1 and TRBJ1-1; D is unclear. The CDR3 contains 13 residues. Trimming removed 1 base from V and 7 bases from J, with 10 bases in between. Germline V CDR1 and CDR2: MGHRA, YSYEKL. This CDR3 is CASSQGILNEAFF. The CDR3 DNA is TGCGCCAGCAGCCAAGGTATACTAAATGAAGCTTTCTTT.

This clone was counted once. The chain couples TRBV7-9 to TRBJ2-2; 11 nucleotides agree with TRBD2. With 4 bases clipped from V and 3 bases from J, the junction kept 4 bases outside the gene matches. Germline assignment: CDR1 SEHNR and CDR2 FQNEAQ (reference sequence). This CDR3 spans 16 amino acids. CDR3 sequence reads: CASSSRLAGYTGELFF. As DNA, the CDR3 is TGTGCCAGCAGCTCAAGACTAGCGGGGTACACCGGGGAGCTGTTTTTT.

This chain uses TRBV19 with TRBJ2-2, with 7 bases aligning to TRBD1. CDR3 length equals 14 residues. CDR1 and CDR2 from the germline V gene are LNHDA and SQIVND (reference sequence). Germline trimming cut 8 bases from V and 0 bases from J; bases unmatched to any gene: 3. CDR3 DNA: TGTGCCAGTGTTACAGGGGCGAACACCGGGGAGCTGTTTTTT. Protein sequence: CASVTGANTGELFF.

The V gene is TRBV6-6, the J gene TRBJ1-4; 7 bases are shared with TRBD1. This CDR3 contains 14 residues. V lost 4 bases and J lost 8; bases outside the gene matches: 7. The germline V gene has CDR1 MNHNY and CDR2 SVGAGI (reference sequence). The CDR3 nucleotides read TGTGCCAGCAGTTCCGGGACAGTGGACGAAAAACTGTTTTTT. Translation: CASSSGTVDEKLFF.

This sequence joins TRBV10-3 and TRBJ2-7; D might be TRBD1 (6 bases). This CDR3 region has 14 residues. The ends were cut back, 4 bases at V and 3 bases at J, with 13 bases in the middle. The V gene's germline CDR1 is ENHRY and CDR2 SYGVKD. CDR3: CAISATDSHYEQYF. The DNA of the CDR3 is TGTGCCATCAGTGCCACGGACAGCCACTACGAGCAGTACTTC.

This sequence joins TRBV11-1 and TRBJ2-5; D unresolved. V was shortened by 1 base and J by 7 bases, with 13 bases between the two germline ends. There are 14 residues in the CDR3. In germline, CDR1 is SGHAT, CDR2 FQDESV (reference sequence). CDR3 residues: CASSLEVGKGTQYF. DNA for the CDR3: TGTGCCAGCAGCTTAGAGGTGGGGAAAGGGACCCAGTACTTC. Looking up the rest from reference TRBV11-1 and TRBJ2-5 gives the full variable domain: EAEVAQSPRYKITEKSQAVAFWCDPISGHATLYWYRQILGQGPELLVQFQDESVVDDSQLPKDRFSAERLKGVDSTLKIQPAELGDSAMYLCASSLEVGKGTQYFGPGTRLLVL.

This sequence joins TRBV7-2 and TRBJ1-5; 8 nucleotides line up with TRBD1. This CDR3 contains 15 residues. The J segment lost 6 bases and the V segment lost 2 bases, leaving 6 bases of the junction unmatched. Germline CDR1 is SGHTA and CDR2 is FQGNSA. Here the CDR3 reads CASSLNRQGFQPQHF. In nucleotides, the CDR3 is TGTGCCAGCAGCTTAAATAGACAGGGGTTTCAGCCCCAGCATTTT.

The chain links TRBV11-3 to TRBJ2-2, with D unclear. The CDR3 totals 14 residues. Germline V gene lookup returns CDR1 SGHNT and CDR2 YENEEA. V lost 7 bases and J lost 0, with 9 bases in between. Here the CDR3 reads CASTKATNTGELFF. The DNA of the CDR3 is TGTGCCAGCACCAAGGCAACGAACACCGGGGAGCTGTTTTTT.

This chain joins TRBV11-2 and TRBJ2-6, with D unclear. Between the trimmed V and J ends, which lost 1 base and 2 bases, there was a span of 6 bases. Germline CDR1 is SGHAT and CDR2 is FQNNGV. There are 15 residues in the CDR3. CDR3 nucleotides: TGTGCCAGCAGCTTAGTGTTAACTGGGGCCAACGTCCTGACTTTC. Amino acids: CASSLVLTGANVLTF.

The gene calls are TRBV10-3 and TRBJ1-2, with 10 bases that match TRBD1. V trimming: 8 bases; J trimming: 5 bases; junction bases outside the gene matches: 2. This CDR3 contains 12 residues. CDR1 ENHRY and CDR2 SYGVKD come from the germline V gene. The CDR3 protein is CAIGQGEYGYTF. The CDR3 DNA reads TGTGCCATCGGACAGGGGGAGTATGGCTACACCTTC.

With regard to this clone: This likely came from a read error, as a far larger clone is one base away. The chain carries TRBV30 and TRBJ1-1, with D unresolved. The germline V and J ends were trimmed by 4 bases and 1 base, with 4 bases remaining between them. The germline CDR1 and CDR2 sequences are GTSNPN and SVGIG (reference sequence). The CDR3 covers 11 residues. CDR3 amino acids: CAWKANTEAFF. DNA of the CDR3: TGTGCCTGGAAAGCGAACACTGAAGCTTTCTTT.

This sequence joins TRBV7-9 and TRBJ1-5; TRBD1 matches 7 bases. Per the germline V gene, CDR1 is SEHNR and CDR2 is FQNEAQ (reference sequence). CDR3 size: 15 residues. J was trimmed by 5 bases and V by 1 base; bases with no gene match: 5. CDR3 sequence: CASSLGGGAYQPQHF. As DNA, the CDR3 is TGTGCCAGCAGCTTAGGAGGGGGCGCGTATCAGCCCCAGCATTTT.

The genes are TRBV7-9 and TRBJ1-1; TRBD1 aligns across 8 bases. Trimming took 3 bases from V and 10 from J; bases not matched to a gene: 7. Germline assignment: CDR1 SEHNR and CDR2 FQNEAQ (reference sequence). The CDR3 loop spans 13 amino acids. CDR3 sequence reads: CASSLGLTGGAFF. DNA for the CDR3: TGTGCCAGCAGCTTGGGTCTAACAGGGGGAGCTTTCTTT.